This T cell receptor beta chain stems from a study of human T cells and chemical hapten exposure. This sample's time point: patch test 3, about 24 weeks after DPC sensitization. Described treatment: therapeutic diphenylcyclopropenone sensitization with weekly scalp DPC. The CDR3 is 15 residues long. Germline V gene data show CDR1 as SGHTA and CDR2 as FQGTGA. V lost 0 bases, J lost 2 bases, and 2 bases stayed unmatched. During construction of the library, unique molecular identifiers were attached to individual cDNA molecules for quantitative, reproducible TCR counting. Original analysis: Sample-level TCR yields exhibited a median of 95,638, with a range of about 23,224 to 700,000. TCRdb passed the RACE reads through MiXCR, listing each CDR3 protein once. These V and J calls originate from TCRdb's pipeline instead of the authors' own analysis. The table has roughly 60,000 distinct CDR3 sequences, 9.5% to 15% seen once; the top ten hold roughly 2.4%.

In its sample, this clonotype was seen many times. Its specificity is unknown. General observations from the study: There was alopecia in the donors, so their immune response may differ from that of healthy people. Sensitizing with DPC caused no change in TCRs above 1 in 1000 frequency.

The V call is TRBV7-3, the J call TRBJ2-3, with 7 bases identical to TRBD1. The sample was whole blood, taken in connection with sensitization to the hapten diphenylcyclopropenone (DPC). This receptor was taken from a man aged 25 to 40 with alopecia areata. Some clones in this sample may be carry-over from other donors' samples. The DNA of the CDR3 is TGTGCCAGCAGCTTAACAGGGGGCGTCACAGATACGCAGTATTTT. Amino acids: CASSLTGGVTDTQYF.